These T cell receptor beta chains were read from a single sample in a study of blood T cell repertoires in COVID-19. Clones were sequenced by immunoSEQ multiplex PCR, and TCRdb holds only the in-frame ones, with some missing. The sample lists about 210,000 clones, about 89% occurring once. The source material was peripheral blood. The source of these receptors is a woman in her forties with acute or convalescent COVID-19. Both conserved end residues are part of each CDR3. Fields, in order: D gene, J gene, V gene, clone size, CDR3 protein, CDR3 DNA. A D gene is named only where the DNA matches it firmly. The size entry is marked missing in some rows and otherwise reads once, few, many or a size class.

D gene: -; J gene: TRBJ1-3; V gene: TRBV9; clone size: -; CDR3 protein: CASSVGPTGRGAWSGNTIYF; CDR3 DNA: TGTGCCAGCAGCGTAGGACCTACAGGGAGGGGAGCCTGGTCTGGAAACACCATATATTTT
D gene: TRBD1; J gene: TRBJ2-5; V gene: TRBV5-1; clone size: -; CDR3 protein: CASSRGQVQETQYF; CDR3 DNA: TGCGCCAGCAGCCGAGGACAGGTCCAAGAGACCCAGTACTTC
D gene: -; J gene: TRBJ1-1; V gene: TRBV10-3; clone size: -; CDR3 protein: CAITSGGGMNTEAFF; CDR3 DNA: TGTGCCATCACGTCGGGGGGGGGAATGAACACTGAAGCTTTCTTT
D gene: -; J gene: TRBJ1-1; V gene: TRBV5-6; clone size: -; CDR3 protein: CASSLSERHGTEAFF; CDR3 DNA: TGTGCCAGCAGCTTGAGCGAAAGGCACGGCACTGAAGCTTTCTTT
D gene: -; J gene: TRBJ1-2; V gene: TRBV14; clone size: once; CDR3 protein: CASSQEGGFGNYGYTF; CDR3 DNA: TGTGCCAGCAGCCAAGAGGGGGGGTTTGGCAACTATGGCTACACCTTC
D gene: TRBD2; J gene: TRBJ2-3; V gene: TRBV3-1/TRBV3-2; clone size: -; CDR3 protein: CASSQALGGGSEVDTQYF; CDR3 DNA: TGTGCCAGCAGCCAAGCCCTCGGCGGGGGGTCCGAGGTAGATACGCAGTATTTT
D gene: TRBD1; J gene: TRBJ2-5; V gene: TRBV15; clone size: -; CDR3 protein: CATSSSKGARGETQYF; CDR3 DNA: TGTGCCACCAGCAGTTCAAAGGGGGCGCGAGGAGAGACCCAGTACTTC
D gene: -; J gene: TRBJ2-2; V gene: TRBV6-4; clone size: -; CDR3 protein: CASSEVGTGELFF; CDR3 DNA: TGTGCCAGCAGTGAGGTCGGCACCGGGGAGCTGTTTTTT
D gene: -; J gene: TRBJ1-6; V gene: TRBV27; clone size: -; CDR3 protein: CASSLERPSSYNSPLHF; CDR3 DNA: TGTGCCAGCAGTTTAGAAAGGCCTAGCTCCTATAATTCACCCCTCCACTTT
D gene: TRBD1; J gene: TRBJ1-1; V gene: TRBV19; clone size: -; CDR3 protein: CASTPGQGNTEAFF; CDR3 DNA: TGTGCCAGTACTCCGGGACAGGGGAACACTGAAGCTTTCTTT
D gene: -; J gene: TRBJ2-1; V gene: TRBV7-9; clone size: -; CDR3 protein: CASSLAGLVDEQFF; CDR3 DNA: TGTGCCAGCAGCTTAGCGGGTCTAGTCGATGAGCAGTTCTTC
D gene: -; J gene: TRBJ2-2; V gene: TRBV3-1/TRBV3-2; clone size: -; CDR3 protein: CASSPRGSTGGGELFF; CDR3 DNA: TGTGCCAGCAGCCCAAGGGGCTCAACCGGGGGCGGGGAGCTGTTTTTT
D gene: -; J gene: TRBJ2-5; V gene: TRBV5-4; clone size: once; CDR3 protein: CASSLQGGETQYF; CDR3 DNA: TGTGCCAGCAGCTTGCAGGGGGGAGAGACCCAGTACTTC
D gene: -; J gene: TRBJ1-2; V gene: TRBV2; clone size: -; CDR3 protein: CASSWGLYGYTF; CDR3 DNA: TGTGCCAGCAGCTGGGGCCTCTATGGCTACACCTTC
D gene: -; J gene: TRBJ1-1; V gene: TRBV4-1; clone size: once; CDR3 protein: CASSPGLRTKGNTEAFF; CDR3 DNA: TGCGCCAGCAGCCCAGGCCTACGGACTAAGGGGAACACTGAAGCTTTCTTT
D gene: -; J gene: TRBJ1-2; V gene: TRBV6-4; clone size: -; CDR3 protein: CASSDAPVSGLAPYGYTF; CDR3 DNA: TGTGCCAGCAGTGACGCCCCCGTTTCAGGGTTGGCCCCCTATGGCTACACCTTC
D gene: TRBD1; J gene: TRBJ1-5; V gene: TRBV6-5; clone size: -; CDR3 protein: CASNYGTDQPQHF; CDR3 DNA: TGTGCCAGCAACTATGGGACAGATCAGCCCCAGCATTTT
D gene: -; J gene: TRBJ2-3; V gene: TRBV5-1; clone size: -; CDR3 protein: CASSLGAMGTDTQYF; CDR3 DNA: TGCGCCAGCAGCTTGGGAGCAATGGGCACAGATACGCAGTATTTT
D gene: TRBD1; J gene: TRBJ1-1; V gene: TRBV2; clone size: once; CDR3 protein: CASTRTGQNTEAFF; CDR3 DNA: TGTGCCAGCACCAGGACAGGGCAGAACACTGAAGCTTTCTTT
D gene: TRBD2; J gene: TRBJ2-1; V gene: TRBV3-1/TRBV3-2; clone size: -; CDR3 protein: CASSPPSAGGGNEQFF; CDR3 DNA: TGTGCCAGCAGCCCACCTAGCGCCGGGGGGGGCAATGAGCAGTTCTTC
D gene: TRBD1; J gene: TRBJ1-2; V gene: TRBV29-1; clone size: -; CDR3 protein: CSAGQGAWYGYTF; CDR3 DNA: TGCAGCGCAGGACAGGGGGCTTGGTATGGCTACACCTTC
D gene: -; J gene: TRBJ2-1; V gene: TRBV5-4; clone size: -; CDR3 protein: CASSLLGGKINEQFF; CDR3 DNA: TGTGCCAGCAGCTTGCTCGGGGGTAAGATTAATGAGCAGTTCTTC
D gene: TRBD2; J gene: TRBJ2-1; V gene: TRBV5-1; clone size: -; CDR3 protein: CASSFWTSGGPNNEQFF; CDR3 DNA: TGCGCCAGCAGCTTCTGGACTAGCGGGGGACCAAACAATGAGCAGTTCTTC
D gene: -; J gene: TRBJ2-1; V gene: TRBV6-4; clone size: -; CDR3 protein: CASSDSGRGYNEQFF; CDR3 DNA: TGTGCCAGCAGTGACTCTGGCAGGGGTTACAATGAGCAGTTCTTC
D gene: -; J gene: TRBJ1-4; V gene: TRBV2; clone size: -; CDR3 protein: CASRRGTLMFF; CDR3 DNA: TGTGCCAGCAGGAGGGGGACCCTCATGTTTTTT
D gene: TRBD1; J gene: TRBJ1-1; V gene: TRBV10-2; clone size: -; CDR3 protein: CASSENRGLNTEAFF; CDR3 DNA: TGCGCCAGCAGTGAAAACAGGGGGCTGAACACTGAAGCTTTCTTT
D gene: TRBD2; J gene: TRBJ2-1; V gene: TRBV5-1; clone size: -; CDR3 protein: CASSLGSGGERQFF; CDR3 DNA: TGCGCCAGCAGCTTGGGAAGCGGGGGGGAGCGGCAGTTCTTC
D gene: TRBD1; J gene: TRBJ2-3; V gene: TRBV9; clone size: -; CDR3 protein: CASSDRQGLNTQYF; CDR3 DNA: TGTGCCAGCAGTGACCGACAGGGTCTAAATACGCAGTATTTT
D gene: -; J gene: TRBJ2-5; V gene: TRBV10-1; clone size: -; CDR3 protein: CASSGGGPETQYF; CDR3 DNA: TGCGCCAGCAGTGGCGGCGGCCCAGAGACCCAGTACTTC
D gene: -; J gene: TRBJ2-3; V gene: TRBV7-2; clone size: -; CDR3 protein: CASSLSLVGDTQYF; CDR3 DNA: TGTGCCAGCAGCTTAAGTTTAGTCGGGGATACGCAGTATTTT
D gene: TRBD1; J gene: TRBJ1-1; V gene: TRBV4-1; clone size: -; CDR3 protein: CASSQVDRGGPEAFF; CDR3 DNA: TGCGCCAGCAGCCAAGTGGACAGGGGGGGCCCTGAAGCTTTCTTT
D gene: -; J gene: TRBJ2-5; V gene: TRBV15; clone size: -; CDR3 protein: CATSRDSSLQETQYF; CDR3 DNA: TGTGCCACCAGCAGAGATTCCTCCCTCCAAGAGACCCAGTACTTC
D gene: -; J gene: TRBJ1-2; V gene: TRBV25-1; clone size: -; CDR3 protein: CASRWGQDGLGGYTF; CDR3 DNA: TGTGCCAGCCGGTGGGGACAAGATGGATTAGGTGGCTACACCTTC
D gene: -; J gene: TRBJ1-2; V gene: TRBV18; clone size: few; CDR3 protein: CASSPSQNYGYTF; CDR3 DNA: TGTGCCAGCTCACCATCACAGAACTATGGCTACACCTTC
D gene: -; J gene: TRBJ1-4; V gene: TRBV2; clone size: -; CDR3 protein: CASSGGSALGEKLFF; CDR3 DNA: TGTGCCAGCAGTGGAGGGTCGGCCCTCGGAGAAAAACTGTTTTTT
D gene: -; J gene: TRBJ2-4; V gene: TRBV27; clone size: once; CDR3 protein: CASRGAKNIQYF; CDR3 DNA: TGTGCCAGCAGGGGAGCTAAAAACATTCAGTACTTC
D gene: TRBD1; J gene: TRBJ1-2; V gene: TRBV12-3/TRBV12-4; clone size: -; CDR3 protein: CASKTGRGYTF; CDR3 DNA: TGTGCCAGCAAGACAGGGCGAGGCTACACCTTC
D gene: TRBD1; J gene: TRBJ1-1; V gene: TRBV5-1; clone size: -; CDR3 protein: CASSPRQGRNTEAFF; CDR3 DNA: TGCGCCAGCAGCCCTAGACAGGGTAGGAACACTGAAGCTTTCTTT
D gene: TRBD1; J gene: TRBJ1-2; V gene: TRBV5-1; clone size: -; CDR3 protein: CASSETGDGYTF; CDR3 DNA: TGCGCCAGCAGCGAGACAGGGGATGGCTACACCTTC
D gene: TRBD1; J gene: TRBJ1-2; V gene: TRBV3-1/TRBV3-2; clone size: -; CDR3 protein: CASSRPGQGHGYTF; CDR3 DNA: TGTGCCAGCAGTCGGCCGGGACAGGGCCATGGCTACACCTTC
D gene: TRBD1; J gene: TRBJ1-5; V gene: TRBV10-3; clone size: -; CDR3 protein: CAISTGGAGQPQHF; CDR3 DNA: TGTGCCATCAGCACAGGGGGCGCAGGGCAGCCCCAGCATTTT
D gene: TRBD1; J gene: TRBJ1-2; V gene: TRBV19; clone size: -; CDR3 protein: CASSIQGARSYGYTF; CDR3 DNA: TGTGCCAGTAGTATACAGGGGGCGCGGAGCTATGGCTACACCTTC
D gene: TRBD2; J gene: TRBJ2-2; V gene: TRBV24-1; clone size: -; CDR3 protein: CATSRGTSGRNTGELFF; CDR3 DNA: TGTGCCACCAGTAGGGGCACTAGCGGGAGGAACACCGGGGAGCTGTTTTTT
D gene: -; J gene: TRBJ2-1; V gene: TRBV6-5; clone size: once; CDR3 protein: CASRSDGGRANEQFF; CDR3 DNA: TGTGCCAGCAGGTCGGACGGAGGAAGGGCCAATGAGCAGTTCTTC
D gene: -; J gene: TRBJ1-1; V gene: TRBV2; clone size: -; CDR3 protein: CASRVQGRSSTEAFF; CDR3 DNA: TGTGCCAGCAGGGTACAGGGTAGGTCGAGTACTGAAGCTTTCTTT
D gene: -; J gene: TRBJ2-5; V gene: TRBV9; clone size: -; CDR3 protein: CASNSRGTLQETQYF; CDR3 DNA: TGTGCCAGCAACTCCAGGGGGACTCTCCAAGAGACCCAGTACTTC
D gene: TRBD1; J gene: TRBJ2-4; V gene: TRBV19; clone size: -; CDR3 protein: CASSHRGLGNIQYF; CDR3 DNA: TGTGCCAGTAGTCACAGGGGGCTTGGAAACATTCAGTACTTC
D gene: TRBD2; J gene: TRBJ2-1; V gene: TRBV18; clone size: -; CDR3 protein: CASSLTSGGDPEQFF; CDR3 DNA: TGTGCCAGCTCATTGACTAGCGGGGGAGACCCTGAGCAGTTCTTC
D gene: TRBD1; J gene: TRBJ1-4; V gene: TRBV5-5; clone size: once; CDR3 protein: CASSRTRQGGNEKLFF; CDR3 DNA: TGTGCCAGCAGCCGTACCCGACAGGGGGGTAATGAAAAACTGTTTTTT
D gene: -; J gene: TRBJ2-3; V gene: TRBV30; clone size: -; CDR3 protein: CAWSVVRGFADTQYF; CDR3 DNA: TGTGCCTGGAGTGTAGTCCGGGGGTTCGCAGATACGCAGTATTTT
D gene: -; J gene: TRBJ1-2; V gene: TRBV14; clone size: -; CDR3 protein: CASSQDWAGDYGYTF; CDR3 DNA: TGTGCCAGCAGCCAAGATTGGGCAGGTGACTATGGCTACACCTTC
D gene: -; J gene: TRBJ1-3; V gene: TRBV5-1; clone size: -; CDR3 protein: CASSLVAGAGNTIYF; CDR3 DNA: TGCGCCAGCAGCTTGGTGGCAGGGGCTGGAAACACCATATATTTT
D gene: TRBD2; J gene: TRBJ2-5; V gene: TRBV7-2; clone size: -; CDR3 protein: CASSRGGQETQYF; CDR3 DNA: TGTGCCAGCAGTCGGGGGGGCCAAGAGACCCAGTACTTC